This T cell receptor (beta chain) emerged from a study of glioma-infiltrating T cells after dendritic cell vaccination. Study summary: Patients had newly diagnosed or recurrent glioblastoma and received dendritic cell vaccines.

There are 16 residues in the CDR3. Germline values: CDR1 SGHRS, CDR2 YFSETQ. V gave up 4 bases and J gave up 0 bases; unmatched junction bases: 7. Method: immunoSEQ multiplex PCR; TCRdb's copy keeps in-frame clones and lacks some. The data hold roughly 51,000 clones, with 85% observed a single time. The gene calls are TRBV5-1 and TRBJ2-1; 7 bases fit TRBD1. Specimen: blood, collected before dendritic cell vaccination. The TCR comes from a human donor with glioblastoma. The CDR3 nucleotides are TGCGCCAGCAGCGTTGGACAGGTGATCTCCTACAATGAGCAGTTCTTC. Translating it yields CASSVGQVISYNEQFF. The full variable domain, in which reference TRBV5-1 and TRBJ2-1 provide the parts outside the CDR3, is KAGVTQTPRYLIKTRGQQVTLSCSPISGHRSVSWYQQTPGQGLQFLFEYFSETQRNKGNFPGRFSGRQFSNSRSEMNVSTLELGDSALYLCASSVGQVISYNEQFFGPGTRLTVL.